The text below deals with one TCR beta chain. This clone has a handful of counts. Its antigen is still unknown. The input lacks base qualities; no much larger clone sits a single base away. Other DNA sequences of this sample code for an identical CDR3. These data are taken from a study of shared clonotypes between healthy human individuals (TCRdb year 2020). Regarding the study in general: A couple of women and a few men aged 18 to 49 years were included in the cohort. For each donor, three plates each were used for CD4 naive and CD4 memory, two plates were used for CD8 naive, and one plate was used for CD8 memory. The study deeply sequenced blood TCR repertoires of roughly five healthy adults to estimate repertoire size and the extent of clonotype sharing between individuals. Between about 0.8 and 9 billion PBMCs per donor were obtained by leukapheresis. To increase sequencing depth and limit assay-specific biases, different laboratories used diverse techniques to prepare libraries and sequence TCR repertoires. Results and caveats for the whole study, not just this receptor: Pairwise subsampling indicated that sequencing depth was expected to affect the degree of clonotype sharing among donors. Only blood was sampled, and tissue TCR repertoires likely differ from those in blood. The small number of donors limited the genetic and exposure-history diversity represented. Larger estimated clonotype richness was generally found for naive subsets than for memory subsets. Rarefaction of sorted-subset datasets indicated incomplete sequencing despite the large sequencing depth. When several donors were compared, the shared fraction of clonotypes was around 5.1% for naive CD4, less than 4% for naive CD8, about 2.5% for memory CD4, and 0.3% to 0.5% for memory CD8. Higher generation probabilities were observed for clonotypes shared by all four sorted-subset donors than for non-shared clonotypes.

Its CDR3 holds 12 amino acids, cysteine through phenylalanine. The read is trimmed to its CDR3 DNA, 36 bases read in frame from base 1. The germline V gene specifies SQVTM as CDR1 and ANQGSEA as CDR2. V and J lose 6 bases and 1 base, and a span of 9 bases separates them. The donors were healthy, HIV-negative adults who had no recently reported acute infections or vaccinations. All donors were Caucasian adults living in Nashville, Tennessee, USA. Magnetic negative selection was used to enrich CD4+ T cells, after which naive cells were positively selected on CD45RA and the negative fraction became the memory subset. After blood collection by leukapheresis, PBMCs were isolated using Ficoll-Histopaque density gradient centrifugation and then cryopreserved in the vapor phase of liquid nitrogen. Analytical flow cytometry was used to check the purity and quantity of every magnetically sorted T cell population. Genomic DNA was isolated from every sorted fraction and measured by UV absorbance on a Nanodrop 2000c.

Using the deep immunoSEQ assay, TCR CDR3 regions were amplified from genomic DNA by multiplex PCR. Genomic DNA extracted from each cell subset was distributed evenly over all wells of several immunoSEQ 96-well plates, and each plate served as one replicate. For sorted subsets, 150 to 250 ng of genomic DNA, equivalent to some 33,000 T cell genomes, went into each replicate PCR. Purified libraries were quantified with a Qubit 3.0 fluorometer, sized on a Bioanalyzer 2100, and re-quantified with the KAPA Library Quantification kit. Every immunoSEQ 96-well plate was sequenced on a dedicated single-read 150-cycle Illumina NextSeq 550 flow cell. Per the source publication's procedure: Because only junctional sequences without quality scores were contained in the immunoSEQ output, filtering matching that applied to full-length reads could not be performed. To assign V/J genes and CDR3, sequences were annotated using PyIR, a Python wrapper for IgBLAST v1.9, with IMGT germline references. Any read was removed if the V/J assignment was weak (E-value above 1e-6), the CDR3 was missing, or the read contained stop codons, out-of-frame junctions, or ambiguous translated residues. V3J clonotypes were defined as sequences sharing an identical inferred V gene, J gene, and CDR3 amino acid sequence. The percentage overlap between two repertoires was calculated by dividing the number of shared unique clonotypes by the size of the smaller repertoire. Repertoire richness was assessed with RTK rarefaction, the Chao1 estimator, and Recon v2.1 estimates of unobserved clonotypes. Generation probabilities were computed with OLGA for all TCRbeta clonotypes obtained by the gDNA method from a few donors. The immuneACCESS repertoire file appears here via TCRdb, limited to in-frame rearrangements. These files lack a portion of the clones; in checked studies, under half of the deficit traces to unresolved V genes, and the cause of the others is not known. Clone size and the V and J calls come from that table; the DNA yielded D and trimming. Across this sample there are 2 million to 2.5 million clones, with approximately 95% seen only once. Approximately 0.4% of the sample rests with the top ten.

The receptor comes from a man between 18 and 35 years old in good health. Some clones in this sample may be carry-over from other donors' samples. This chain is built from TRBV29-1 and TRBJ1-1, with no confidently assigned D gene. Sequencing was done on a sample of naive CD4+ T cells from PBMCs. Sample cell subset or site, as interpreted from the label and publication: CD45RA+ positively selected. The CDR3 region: CSVGRGNTEAFF. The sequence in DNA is TGCAGCGTCGGACGTGGGAACACTGAAGCTTTCTTT.